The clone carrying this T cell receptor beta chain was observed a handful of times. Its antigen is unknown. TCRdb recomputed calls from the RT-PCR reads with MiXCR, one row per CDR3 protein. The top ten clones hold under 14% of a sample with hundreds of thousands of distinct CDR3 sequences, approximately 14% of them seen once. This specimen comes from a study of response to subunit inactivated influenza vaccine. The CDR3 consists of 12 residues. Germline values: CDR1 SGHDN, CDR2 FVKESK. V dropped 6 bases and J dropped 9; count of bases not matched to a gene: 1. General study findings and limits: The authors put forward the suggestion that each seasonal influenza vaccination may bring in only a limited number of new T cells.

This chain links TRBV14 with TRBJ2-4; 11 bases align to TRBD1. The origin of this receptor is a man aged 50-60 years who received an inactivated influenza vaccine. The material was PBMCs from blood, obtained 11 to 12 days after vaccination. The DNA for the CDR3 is TGTGCCAGCAGGGGACAGGGGGGCATTCAGTACTTC. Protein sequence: CASRGQGGIQYF.